The present entry profiles one TCR beta chain with its context. Its antigen is still unknown. Included in the TCR beta cDNA libraries were unique molecular identifiers. TCRdb independently ran MiXCR on the PCR reads; one entry per CDR3 protein. The sample lists about 500,000 distinct CDR3 sequences; around 40% were seen once. Deletions cut 7 bases from V and 0 bases from J, with 10 bases between. The germline V gene encodes CDR1 DFQATT and CDR2 SNEGSKA (reference sequence). The CDR3 covers 13 residues. This entry comes from a study of post-analysis software for immune sequencing data. Findings and limits, study-wide: The study found TRBV5-6, TRBV5-1 and TRBV20-1 among five or six TRBV segments more frequent in patients than controls. Compared with controls, patients showed significantly lower normalized Chao1 diversity. Samples made in the same batch grouped tightly together by F measure.

Sequencing was performed on blood. The chain links TRBV20-1 to TRBJ2-1; D is perhaps TRBD1 or TRBD2 (5 bases each). The clonotype originates from a girl aged 10-17 years with multiple sclerosis. CDR3 nucleotide sequence: TGCAGTGTTGAGGGACCCTCCTACAATGAGCAGTTCTTC. The encoded protein is CSVEGPSYNEQFF.